One and the same sample provided the 27 T cell receptor beta chains below, sequenced in a study of T cells in Graves' hyperthyroidism and ophthalmopathy. There were TCR beta CDR3 regions amplified from RNA transcripts. Using the HTBI primer set, a first-round RT-PCR was run on the TCR CDR3. One entry per CDR3 protein results from TCRdb running MiXCR on the multiplex PCR reads. The table shows about 410,000 distinct CDR3 sequences, with roughly 15% occurring only once. What was sequenced was blood. These receptors originate from a man aged 18 to 30 with Graves' ophthalmopathy.

This clonotype was seen repeatedly, ten times or more. The CDR3 here is CASSLVRLPPARGGLYEQYF. The DNA of the CDR3 is TGTGCCAGCAGCTTAGTACGGCTTCCCCCGGCAAGGGGAGGACTCTACGAGCAGTACTTC. The chain employs TRBV7-4 and TRBJ2-7; D is perhaps TRBD2 (6 bases). Germline V gene lookup returns CDR1 SGHVT and CDR2 SQSDAQ. The CDR3 contains 20 residues. V was pared by 1 base and J by 3 bases, with 28 bases between.

The table lists this clonotype with many counts. The chain joins TRBV7-9 to TRBJ2-1, with unresolved D. The V and J ends lost 3 bases and 10 bases respectively, with 10 bases between them. This CDR3 contains 12 residues. CDR1 and CDR2 (germline): SEHNR, FQNEAQ (reference sequence). The CDR3 DNA reads TGTGCCAGCAGCTTCCTCACGGCGGAGCAGTTCTTC. It translates to CASSFLTAEQFF.

This sequence joins TRBV6-1 and TRBJ2-7; TRBD1 matches 12 bases. CDR3 size: 15 residues. The ends lost 5 bases at V and 7 bases at J; junction bases unmatched: 9. CDR1 MNHNS and CDR2 SASEGT come from the germline V gene. CDR3 sequence: CASSKGDRGQGEQYF. The CDR3 bases are TGTGCCAGCAGTAAGGGGGACAGGGGGCAAGGAGAGCAGTACTTC.

This chain joins TRBV5-1 and TRBJ1-1, with D tentatively TRBD1 (5 bases). Germline V gene data show CDR1 as SGHRS and CDR2 as YFSETQ. This CDR3 region has 14 residues. The ends were cut back, 0 bases at V and 4 bases at J, with 10 bases in the middle. CDR3 sequence: CASSLAAGTTEAFF. CDR3 nucleotide sequence: TGCGCCAGCAGCTTGGCGGCAGGGACCACTGAAGCTTTCTTT. Filled out from reference TRBV5-1 and TRBJ1-1, the complete variable domain reads KAGVTQTPRYLIKTRGQQVTLSCSPISGHRSVSWYQQTPGQGLQFLFEYFSETQRNKGNFPGRFSGRQFSNSRSEMNVSTLELGDSALYLCASSLAAGTTEAFFGQGTRLTVV.

This clonotype was observed at least ten times. The J gene is TRBJ1-2, the V gene TRBV12-3 or TRBV12-4; D remains unclear. The CDR3 has 15 amino acids. V lost 5 bases, J lost 2 bases, and 15 bases lay in between. DNA for the CDR3: TGTGCCAGCAGTCCGAACTCCGGACGGAACTATGGCTACACCTTC. Its protein is CASSPNSGRNYGYTF.

The sample holds many counts of this clonotype. The chain is built from TRBV5-1 and TRBJ2-7, with TRBD1 matching over 9 bases. Germline V gene sequence: CDR1 SGHRS, CDR2 YFSETQ. The junction had 7 bases not matched to a gene; V was cut back by 4 bases and J by 5 bases. The CDR3 sequence is 14 residues long. CDR3 protein: CASSIGQGFDEQYF. Written as DNA, the CDR3 is TGCGCCAGCAGCATCGGACAGGGGTTCGACGAGCAGTACTTC. The full variable domain, in which reference TRBV5-1 and TRBJ2-7 provide the parts outside the CDR3, is KAGVTQTPRYLIKTRGQQVTLSCSPISGHRSVSWYQQTPGQGLQFLFEYFSETQRNKGNFPGRFSGRQFSNSRSEMNVSTLELGDSALYLCASSIGQGFDEQYFGPGTRLTVT.

This sequence joins TRBV11-2 and TRBJ2-2, with TRBD1 matching over 12 bases. Germline V gene lookup returns CDR1 SGHAT and CDR2 FQNNGV. The CDR3 has 19 amino acids. The trim removed 5 bases at V and 2 bases at J, leaving 12 bases unmatched. CDR3 in amino acids: CASSKYRDRGLLNTGELFF. In DNA form, the CDR3 reads TGTGCCAGCAGCAAATACCGGGACAGGGGGCTACTTAACACCGGGGAGCTGTTTTTT.

In this sample, this clonotype turned up many times. The chain has TRBV6-1 and TRBJ1-3; D is undetermined. Germline CDR1 MNHNS, CDR2 SASEGT. This CDR3 comprises 15 residues. V was trimmed by 3 bases and J by 1 base, leaving 10 bases between them. The CDR3: CASSDQSGSGNTIYF. The CDR3, as DNA: TGTGCCAGCAGTGATCAGTCAGGTTCTGGAAACACCATATATTTT.

This clonotype was seen ten or more times. This rearrangement joins TRBV6-1 to TRBJ2-2; 9 nucleotides align to TRBD2. The V segment lost 1 base and the J segment 4 bases; nucleotides outside the gene matches: 1. CDR1 is MNHNS, CDR2 SASEGT, per germline. This CDR3 is 15 amino acids long. The CDR3 sequence: CASSEEAGGTGELFF. DNA for the CDR3: TGTGCCAGCAGTGAAGAAGCGGGGGGCACCGGGGAGCTGTTTTTT.

The rearrangement uses TRBV12-5 and TRBJ2-3; 13 bases are a match to TRBD2. With V trimmed by 4 bases and J by 4 bases, 5 bases remained unmatched. Germline CDR1 LGHNT, CDR2 FRNRAP. The CDR3 spans 16 residues. The CDR3 coding sequence is TGTGCTAGTGGTTCCGGTGGACTAGCGGGAGCAGATACGCAGTATTTT. Translating it yields CASGSGGLAGADTQYF. The whole variable domain, filled in from reference TRBV12-5 and TRBJ2-3, reads DARVTQTPRHKVTEMGQEVTMRCQPILGHNTVFWYRQTMMQGLELLAYFRNRAPLDDSGMPKDRFSAEMPDATLATLKIQPSEPRDSAVYFCASGSGGLAGADTQYFGPGTRLTVL.

The sample holds one count of this clonotype. The chain links TRBV7-9 to TRBJ1-4, with D possibly being TRBD1 (6 bases). This CDR3 spans 14 amino acids. V was pared by 3 bases and J by 12 bases, with 17 bases between. The germline CDR1 and CDR2 sequences are SEHNR and FQNEAQ (reference sequence). The CDR3 region is CASSLDSTNDELFF. The CDR3 nucleotides read TGTGCCAGCAGCTTGGACAGCACTAATGATGAACTGTTTTTT.

Many counts were recorded for this clonotype. J is TRBJ2-7 and V is TRBV7-2; D is undetermined. CDR3 length: 13 residues. The germline V gene has CDR1 SGHTA and CDR2 FQGNSA. Deletions cut 5 bases from V and 4 bases from J, with 12 bases between. In DNA, the CDR3 is TGTGCCAGCAGCCCCTATAAACAGTACGAGCAGTACTTC. Translated, it gives CASSPYKQYEQYF.

This clonotype was counted ten times or more. The V and J genes are TRBV5-1 and TRBJ1-6; D is perhaps TRBD1 (5 bases). Germline assignment: CDR1 SGHRS and CDR2 YFSETQ. The CDR3 loop spans 14 amino acids. Trimming cost V 5 bases and J 10 bases, with 16 bases left between them. As DNA, the CDR3 is TGCGCCAGCAGTCCGGAAACAGGAGGGTCACCCCTCCACTTT. This sequence encodes CASSPETGGSPLHF.

V is TRBV19 and J is TRBJ2-6, with D tentatively TRBD2 (6 bases). Germline CDR1 LNHDA, CDR2 SQIVND (reference sequence). CDR3 length: 17 residues. The V end was cut by 3 bases, the J end by 2 bases, with 14 bases between. CDR3 sequence reads: CASSILGGLAGANVLTF. CDR3 nucleotides: TGTGCCAGTAGTATTCTGGGGGGTCTGGCTGGGGCCAACGTCCTGACTTTC.

V is TRBV28 and J is TRBJ2-7, with D perhaps being TRBD1 or TRBD2 (5 bases each). The germline CDR1 and CDR2 sequences are MDHEN and SYDVKM. The V end was cut by 8 bases, the J end by 3 bases, with 17 bases between. CDR3 length: 14 residues. CDR3 coding DNA: TGTGCCAGCTTACCGTCGGGACCACTCTACGAGCAGTACTTC. This translates into CASLPSGPLYEQYF. Full variable domain (remainder filled in from reference TRBV28 and TRBJ2-7): DVKVTQSSRYLVKRTGEKVFLECVQDMDHENMFWYRQDPGLGLRLIYFSYDVKMKEKGDIPEGYSVSREKKERFSLILESASTNQTSMYLCASLPSGPLYEQYFGPGTRLTVT.

The chain combines TRBV5-1 with TRBJ2-7; 7 nucleotides align to TRBD2. This CDR3 contains 15 residues. The V gene end was trimmed by 4 bases and the J gene end by 6 bases; junction bases not matched to a gene: 13. Germline CDR1 is SGHRS and CDR2 is YFSETQ. In nucleotides, the CDR3 is TGCGCCAGCAGCCCCTTGTCGGGAGGACCCCCCGAGCAGTACTTC. As protein: CASSPLSGGPPEQYF.

The table lists this clonotype with many counts. The J gene is TRBJ1-5, the V gene TRBV6-5; 7 bases line up with TRBD1. Germline assignment: CDR1 MNHEY and CDR2 SVGAGI. V shed 2 bases and J 7 bases; nucleotides not matched to a gene: 5. The CDR3 totals 14 residues. CDR3: CASSYPGQVQPQHF. The CDR3 nucleotides are TGTGCCAGCAGTTACCCTGGACAGGTCCAGCCCCAGCATTTT.

This clonotype was counted ten times or more. The V and J genes are TRBV12-3 or TRBV12-4 and TRBJ2-7, with D unclear. The CDR3 spans 16 residues. V was clipped by 0 bases and J by 0 bases, with 12 bases between them. CDR3 coding DNA: TGTGCCAGCAGTTTAGCTTGGGGAACCAGCTCCTACGAGCAGTACTTC. It codes for CASSLAWGTSSYEQYF.

This clonotype occurred many times. The V call is TRBV30, the J call TRBJ2-3; TRBD2 might be the D (6 bases). The V gene lost 3 bases and the J gene lost 9 bases, with 13 bases spanning the gap. The CDR3 sequence is 12 residues long. Germline V gives CDR1 GTSNPN, CDR2 SVGIG (reference sequence). The CDR3 bases are TGTGCCTGGAGGGCGGGGCAGCCGACGCAGTATTTT. Translating it yields CAWRAGQPTQYF.

This clonotype was seen many times. The chain joins TRBV30 to TRBJ1-6; TRBD1 agrees at 7 bases. Germline CDR1 reads GTSNPN; CDR2 reads SVGIG (reference sequence). J gave up 6 bases and V 2 bases, and 7 bases lay outside the gene matches. This CDR3 is 15 amino acids long. The CDR3 loop reads CAWSLTGQRNSPLHF. The CDR3 region has the DNA TGTGCCTGGAGTCTAACGGGACAGCGTAATTCACCCCTCCACTTT.

The V and J genes are TRBV11-2 and TRBJ2-7; TRBD1 or TRBD2 may be the D gene (5 bases each). Deletions cut 3 bases from V and 7 bases from J, with 22 bases between. The CDR3 spans 16 residues. Germline values: CDR1 SGHAT, CDR2 FQNNGV. The CDR3 nucleotides are TGTGCCAGCAGCTTGGCCGTCCGGGACCCCTTAGAGGAGCAGTACTTC. Encoded protein: CASSLAVRDPLEEQYF.

This clonotype came up many times. The rearrangement uses TRBV4-1 and TRBJ2-3; 7 bases align to TRBD1. V shed 4 bases, J shed 8 bases, and the junction held 15 bases outside the gene matches. The CDR3 loop spans 16 amino acids. Per germline, CDR1 MGHRA and CDR2 YSYEKL. The CDR3 nucleotides read TGCGCCAGCAGCCCCGGCACCCTAGCCCCAGGGGGTACGCAGTATTTT. The encoded protein is CASSPGTLAPGGTQYF.

This clonotype was found a few times. V usage is TRBV3-1 and J usage is TRBJ2-1, with 8 nucleotides matching TRBD2. This CDR3 region has 15 residues. With V trimmed by 0 bases and J by 8 bases, 6 bases remained unmatched. Germline V gives CDR1 LGHDT, CDR2 YNNKEL (reference sequence). Written as DNA, the CDR3 is TGTGCCAGCAGCCAAGACGGTAGCGGGGCGTATGAGCAGTTCTTC. Translation: CASSQDGSGAYEQFF.

This clonotype showed up many times. CDR3 loop: CASNRPRSAFF. CDR3 DNA sequence: TGTGCCAGCAACAGGCCCCGGTCCGCTTTCTTT. This chain links TRBV2 with TRBJ1-1, with D tentatively TRBD1 (5 bases). Trimming left V 7 bases short and J 11 bases short, with 14 bases between. CDR1 and CDR2 from the germline V gene are SNHLY and FYNNEI. CDR3 length: 11 amino acids.

This clonotype was seen ten or more times. J is TRBJ2-3 and V is TRBV18, with 14 positions matching TRBD2. The CDR3 spans 16 residues. The junction had 7 bases not matched to a gene; V was cut back by 6 bases and J by 5 bases. Looked up from germline, CDR1 is KGHSH and CDR2 is LQKENI. CDR3 sequence (DNA): TGTGCCAGCTCCCCAGAGGGACTAGCGGGAGTAGATACGCAGTATTTT. This translates into CASSPEGLAGVDTQYF.

This clonotype appeared a few times. J is TRBJ2-1 and V is TRBV7-2, with 8 positions matching TRBD2. V shed 2 bases, J shed 9 bases, and the junction held 3 bases outside the gene matches. The CDR3 totals 13 residues. The germline V gene has CDR1 SGHTA and CDR2 FQGNSA. CDR3 bases: TGTGCCAGCAGCTTACAGCGGGAGTCTGAGCAGTTCTTC. Its translation is CASSLQRESEQFF. Supplemented by reference TRBV7-2 and TRBJ2-1, the full variable domain reads GAGVSQSPSNKVTEKGKDVELRCDPISGHTALYWYRQSLGQGLEFLIYFQGNSAPDKSGLPSDRFSAERTGGSVSTLTIQRTQQEDSAVYLCASSLQRESEQFFGPGTRLTVL.

This clonotype showed up just a few times. The CDR3 reads CASSHIPGQSTGELFF. The CDR3 nucleotides are TGTGCCAGCAGTCACATTCCGGGACAGAGCACCGGGGAGCTGTTTTTT. The chain has TRBV5-6 and TRBJ2-2; 7 nucleotides line up with TRBD1. The CDR3 has 16 amino acids. Germline-derived CDR1 and CDR2 are SGHDT and YYEEEE. After removal of 5 bases from V and 4 bases from J, the junction contained 11 bases not matched to a gene.